The sequence of this T cell receptor beta chain was determined in a study of blood T cell repertoires in COVID-19 (dated by TCRdb to about 2020). As for the study more broadly: Samples from collaborators originated in the United States, Italy and Spain and spanned both the acute and convalescent phases of COVID-19. The sample metadata nearly always contained a de-identified subject ID, COVID-19 status, age in years and sex. Where available, HLA class I and class II types were taken from metadata supplied by the sample provider and were not determined by assay-based typing. Samples were obtained from the ongoing ImmuneRACE study (first 160 participants) and from 950 to 1,500 subjects provided by 6 global collaborators. The material from the prospective study consisted of cDNA or gDNA derived from T cells, B-cell-depleted T cells, or PBMCs. The repertoires were made available in a free public database intended to serve as a resource for research on the immune response to SARS-CoV-2. Deeply sampled blood TCRbeta repertoires from subjects exposed to, actively infected with, or recovered from COVID-19 were included in the dataset. Broader findings and caveats from the paper: Clinical and demographic metadata were provided uncurated, with the amount varying by source and participant.

The junction shows trimming of 6 bases on V and 3 bases on J, and the gene matches do not reach 9 bases of it. The CDR3 runs 15 amino acids, cysteine and phenylalanine included. The retained sequence is limited to the CDR3, 45 bases, with the frame set at the first base. CDR1 and CDR2 are drawn from the germline V gene (reference sequence): SEHNR, FQNEAQ. The immunoSEQ Assay, a bias-controlled multiplex PCR, was used to amplify TCRbeta CDR3 regions from genomic DNA. In the source study's methods: Nucleated cell counts per sample were estimated from amplification of reference gene primers within the assay. Sequence reads were collapsed and filtered to measure the absolute abundance of every unique TCRbeta CDR3 rearrangement. For each sample, productive Simpson clonality was calculated as the square root of Simpson's diversity index across productive rearrangements. Here the immuneACCESS table is served through TCRdb, limited to in-frame sequences with V and J called. Missing clones are a known gap in these copies; in checked studies unresolved V genes cover under half, and the rest lacks a known reason. V and J calls and clone size are those listed in that table; D and trimming were worked out from the DNA. Recorded for this sample are about 520,000 clones; 80% to 90% of them occurred a single time. In total, the top ten clones hold roughly 3.2% of the sample.

A few counts support this clone. Its antigen is unknown. The input lacks base qualities; no much larger clone sits a single base away. Each collaborating institution followed its own protocols to collect whole blood in K2EDTA tubes. For TCRbeta analysis, collaborators shipped samples in one of three forms: frozen whole blood, isolated PBMCs, or DNA extracted from either of those sample types. This sequence uses TRBV7-9 and TRBJ2-7, and 9 junction bases match TRBD1. Input material: peripheral blood. This receptor was taken from a human donor in a cohort sampled during active COVID-19. In nucleotides, the sequence is TGTGCCAGCAGTCCCGGACAGGGGAAACACTACGAGCAGTACTTC. Its translation is CASSPGQGKHYEQYF.